Each of the 26 T cell receptor beta chains below was sequenced from the same sample in a study of T cell changes during pregnancy in multiple sclerosis. Assay: immunoSEQ multiplex PCR; the TCRdb copy retains only in-frame clones and omits some. The sample contains approximately 50,000 clones, approximately 92% of which appear only once. The source material was CD4+ T cells from peripheral blood mononuclear cells, sampled in the third trimester of pregnancy. All receptors come from a female donor with multiple sclerosis, enrolled in a pregnancy study.

V usage is TRBV2 and J usage is TRBJ2-2; 14 bases are shared with TRBD2. Germline trimming cut 6 bases from V and 7 bases from J; bases unmatched to any gene: 7. Germline V gene lookup returns CDR1 SNHLY and CDR2 FYNNEI. The CDR3 loop spans 16 amino acids. Here the CDR3 DNA reads TGTGCCAGCAGCTTGACTAGCGGGAGGGCCGGCGGGGAGCTGTTTTTT. Translation: CASSLTSGRAGGELFF.

In nucleotides, the CDR3 is TGCGCCAGCAGCCCGGTGTGGGCTTACAATGAGCAGTTCTTC. This codes for CASSPVWAYNEQFF. The chain links TRBV5-1 to TRBJ2-1; no firm D call. CDR1 SGHRS and CDR2 YFSETQ come from the germline V gene. The V end lost 4 bases, the J end lost 4 bases, and 12 bases lay between the germline ends. The CDR3 totals 14 residues. The whole variable domain, remainder taken from reference TRBV5-1 and TRBJ2-1, is KAGVTQTPRYLIKTRGQQVTLSCSPISGHRSVSWYQQTPGQGLQFLFEYFSETQRNKGNFPGRFSGRQFSNSRSEMNVSTLELGDSALYLCASSPVWAYNEQFFGPGTRLTVL.

CDR3 nucleotide sequence: TGTGCCAGCAGAGGGACAGCTAGCACAGATACGCAGTATTTT. Protein sequence: CASRGTASTDTQYF. The rearrangement joins TRBV6-5 to TRBJ2-3; 7 bases map to TRBD1. In germline, CDR1 is MNHEY, CDR2 SVGAGI. With 6 bases clipped from V and 0 bases from J, the junction kept 3 bases outside the gene matches. The CDR3 spans 14 residues.

The chain joins TRBV11-2 to TRBJ2-2; D is possibly TRBD2 (5 bases). The ends were cut back, 5 bases at V and 12 bases at J, with 13 bases in the middle. This CDR3 is built from 12 residues. Germline V lookup: CDR1 SGHAT, CDR2 FQNNGV. In DNA form, the CDR3 reads TGTGCCAGCAGCCCAGCCGGACTGCAGCTGTTTTTT. Translation gives CASSPAGLQLFF.

The J gene is TRBJ2-7, the V gene TRBV5-1; D remains unclear. Germline lookup yields CDR1 SGHRS and CDR2 YFSETQ. CDR3 length: 15 residues. Trimming pared 0 bases from V and 2 bases from J, leaving 12 bases between. The CDR3: CASSLVAGGTYEQYF. CDR3 nucleotide sequence: TGCGCCAGCAGCTTGGTGGCAGGTGGAACCTACGAGCAGTACTTC.

This chain links TRBV5-1 with TRBJ1-4; D perhaps matches TRBD1 (5 bases). Trimming pared 4 bases from V and 8 bases from J, leaving 12 bases between. There are 13 residues in the CDR3. Germline CDR1 is SGHRS and CDR2 is YFSETQ. CDR3 in DNA: TGCGCCAGCAGCCCTGACAGCGGGGAAAAACTGTTTTTT. It yields the protein CASSPDSGEKLFF.

The V gene is TRBV5-4, the J gene TRBJ2-1, with TRBD2 identical over 12 bases. The germline V gene encodes CDR1 SGHNT and CDR2 YYREEE (reference sequence). The V gene end was trimmed by 4 bases and the J gene end by 7 bases; junction bases not matched to a gene: 6. The CDR3 has 15 residues. The CDR3 is CASSRQLAGGNEQFF. Written as DNA, the CDR3 is TGTGCCAGCAGCCGACAACTAGCGGGAGGAAATGAGCAGTTCTTC.

This clone was seen a handful of times. J is TRBJ2-1 and V is TRBV19, with D possibly TRBD1 on 6 matching bases. Germline CDR1 is LNHDA and CDR2 is SQIVND (reference sequence). V was shortened by 6 bases and J by 12 bases, with 18 bases between the two germline ends. The CDR3 sequence is 13 residues long. The CDR3 here is CASSPQGLGSQFF. CDR3 coding DNA: TGTGCCAGTAGCCCACAGGGTTTAGGATCGCAGTTCTTC.

The J gene is TRBJ2-2, the V gene TRBV30, with 10 bases that match TRBD2. Germline loops: CDR1 GTSNPN, CDR2 SVGIG (reference sequence). This CDR3 region has 13 residues. The trim removed 4 bases at V and 6 bases at J, leaving 2 bases unmatched. CDR3 nucleotide sequence: TGTGCCTGGACGCTAGCGGGAGCCGGGGAGCTGTTTTTT. Encoded protein: CAWTLAGAGELFF.

This chain connects TRBV2 to TRBJ1-4; TRBD1 agrees at 8 bases. With V trimmed by 6 bases and J by 6 bases, 6 bases remained unmatched. The V gene's germline CDR1 is SNHLY and CDR2 FYNNEI. The CDR3 has 14 residues. CDR3 coding DNA: TGTGCCAGCAGGGCCGACAGGGGAGATGAAAAACTGTTTTTT. Translated: CASRADRGDEKLFF. The variable domain in full, with the rest retrieved from reference TRBV2 and TRBJ1-4, is EPEVTQTPSHQVTQMGQEVILRCVPISNHLYFYWYRQILGQKVEFLVSFYNNEISEKSEIFDDQFSVERPDGSNFTLKIRSTKLEDSAMYFCASRADRGDEKLFFGSGTQLSVL.

This rearrangement joins TRBV7-9 to TRBJ1-2, with D possibly TRBD1 on 5 matching bases. V was cut by 1 base and J by 0 bases, with 9 bases left in between. The CDR3 is 15 residues long. Germline loops: CDR1 SEHNR, CDR2 FQNEAQ (reference sequence). The CDR3 DNA reads as TGTGCCAGCAGCTTAGGGGGGGAGGCTAACTATGGCTACACCTTC. Translation gives CASSLGGEANYGYTF.

V gene TRBV28 combines with J gene TRBJ2-5; D may be TRBD1 (5 bases). The CDR3 is 14 residues long. Germline V gene lookup returns CDR1 MDHEN and CDR2 SYDVKM. V was shortened by 3 bases and J by 4 bases, with 12 bases between the two germline ends. The CDR3 sequence: CASSLWGRAETQYF. The CDR3 region has the DNA TGTGCCAGCAGTTTGTGGGGCAGGGCAGAGACCCAGTACTTC. The full variable domain, with the rest looked up from reference TRBV28 and TRBJ2-5, is DVKVTQSSRYLVKRTGEKVFLECVQDMDHENMFWYRQDPGLGLRLIYFSYDVKMKEKGDIPEGYSVSREKKERFSLILESASTNQTSMYLCASSLWGRAETQYFGPGTRLLVL.

This chain connects TRBV11-2 to TRBJ2-1; 7 bases match TRBD2. Trimming took 4 bases from V and 4 from J; bases not matched to a gene: 7. Germline loops: CDR1 SGHAT, CDR2 FQNNGV. There are 15 residues in the CDR3. CDR3 loop: CASSSTGGHYNEQFF. CDR3 DNA sequence: TGTGCCAGCAGCTCCACGGGGGGTCATTACAATGAGCAGTTCTTC.

As regards this clone: Germline is not matched at one junction end, which may reflect a read error. The V gene is TRBV7-2, the J gene TRBJ2-5, with 13 positions matching TRBD2. The germline V gene has CDR1 SGHTA and CDR2 FQGNSA. The CDR3 has 18 residues. This chain's CDR3 is CASSLRGTSGTYQEPQYF. In DNA form, the CDR3 reads TGTGCCAGCAGCTTACGTGGGACTAGCGGGACGTACCAAGAGCCCCAGTACTTC.

The V and J genes are TRBV2 and TRBJ2-3, with TRBD2 matching 13 bases. CDR1 and CDR2 from the germline V gene are SNHLY and FYNNEI. This CDR3 comprises 17 residues. Trimming took 8 bases from V and 6 from J; bases not matched to a gene: 14. For the CDR3, the DNA is TGTGCCAGCCGCGCCCTAGGACTAGCGGGAGCCGAGGATACGCAGTATTTT. Protein sequence: CASRALGLAGAEDTQYF.

The gene calls are TRBV27 and TRBJ2-1, with TRBD2 matching 8 bases. The CDR3 contains 19 residues. With V trimmed by 2 bases and J by 8 bases, 20 bases remained unmatched. Germline V CDR1 and CDR2: MNHEY, SMNVEV (reference sequence). CDR3 region: CASSLRSGRRGVLEDEQFF. The CDR3 DNA reads TGTGCCAGCAGTTTACGAAGCGGGAGAAGAGGAGTTTTAGAAGATGAGCAGTTCTTC.

The rearrangement uses TRBV6-5 and TRBJ1-1; D gene uncertain. Per the germline V gene, CDR1 is MNHEY and CDR2 is SVGAGI. The V and J ends lost 9 bases and 4 bases respectively, with 15 bases between them. This CDR3 is 13 amino acids long. The CDR3 DNA is TGTGCCAGTCTCCCTTCGGGTGGCACTGAAGCTTTCTTT. It codes for CASLPSGGTEAFF.

This rearrangement joins TRBV4-2 to TRBJ2-3; 7 positions match TRBD2. J lost 3 bases, V lost 1 base, and 4 bases had no gene match. The CDR3 contains 15 residues. CDR1 and CDR2 (germline): LGHNA, YNFKEQ. The CDR3 DNA reads as TGTGCCAGCAGCCAAGCGGGAGGCCCTACAGATACGCAGTATTTT. Protein sequence: CASSQAGGPTDTQYF.

The chain has TRBV19 and TRBJ2-2; 11 bases match TRBD1. Germline V gene data show CDR1 as LNHDA and CDR2 as SQIVND (reference sequence). This CDR3 region has 15 residues. The ends lost 4 bases at V and 5 bases at J; junction bases unmatched: 3. The CDR3 nucleotides read TGTGCCAGTAGTAAGGACAGGGGGCGTACCGGGGAGCTGTTTTTT. This encodes CASSKDRGRTGELFF.

This clone was counted once. The rearrangement joins TRBV19 to TRBJ1-1; 7 bases line up with TRBD1. Germline trimming cut 6 bases from V and 0 bases from J; bases unmatched to any gene: 13. Germline CDR1 and CDR2: LNHDA and SQIVND (reference sequence). This CDR3 is built from 17 residues. Here the CDR3 reads CASSRRQGPNMNTEAFF. For the CDR3, the DNA is TGTGCCAGTAGCAGAAGACAGGGCCCTAATATGAACACTGAAGCTTTCTTT.

J is TRBJ2-3 and V is TRBV7-6; perhaps TRBD2 as D (5 bases). The germline V gene has CDR1 SGHVS and CDR2 FNYEAQ. V was clipped by 5 bases and J by 3 bases, with 12 bases between them. The CDR3 length is 14 residues. This CDR3 is CASSPMPGTDTQYF. DNA of the CDR3: TGTGCCAGCAGCCCGATGCCGGGGACAGATACGCAGTATTTT.

The V and J genes are TRBV2 and TRBJ2-1, with 7 bases that match TRBD2. With 6 bases clipped from V and 3 bases from J, the junction kept 5 bases outside the gene matches. Per the germline V gene, CDR1 is SNHLY and CDR2 is FYNNEI. This CDR3 contains 14 residues. CDR3 coding DNA: TGTGCCAGCAGCGTCGGACTAGTCTACAATGAGCAGTTCTTC. It specifies CASSVGLVYNEQFF.

The chain has TRBV5-1 and TRBJ2-4; 7 bases match TRBD2. V lost 0 bases, J lost 7 bases, and 1 base stayed unmatched. The CDR3 is 13 residues long. Germline V gene data show CDR1 as SGHRS and CDR2 as YFSETQ. The CDR3 region has the DNA TGCGCCAGCAGCTTGGGCGGGAGTAACATTCAGTACTTC. This gives the protein CASSLGGSNIQYF.

V is TRBV28 and J is TRBJ2-2; D is uncertain. The V and J ends lost 7 bases and 3 bases respectively, with 9 bases between them. Germline assignment: CDR1 MDHEN and CDR2 SYDVKM. The length of the CDR3 is 13 residues. The CDR3 sequence is CASTTEHTGELFF. CDR3 DNA sequence: TGTGCCAGCACTACGGAGCACACCGGGGAGCTGTTTTTT.

V usage is TRBV25-1 and J usage is TRBJ1-5; D perhaps matches TRBD1 (6 bases). The CDR3 extends over 15 amino acids. Looked up from germline, CDR1 is MGHDK and CDR2 is SYGVNS. With 1 base removed from V and 2 bases from J, the gap between germline ends came to 9 bases. The CDR3: CASSESGVGNQPQHF. DNA of the CDR3: TGTGCCAGCAGTGAATCAGGGGTCGGCAATCAGCCCCAGCATTTT.

This clone came up once. The gene calls are TRBV9 and TRBJ1-1, with 8 bases fitting TRBD1. This CDR3 has 14 residues. The trim removed 2 bases at V and 4 bases at J, leaving 4 bases unmatched. Per germline, CDR1 SGDLS and CDR2 YYNGEE. In nucleotides, the CDR3 is TGTGCCAGCAGCGTGCTCACAGGGGGCACTGAAGCTTTCTTT. This translates into CASSVLTGGTEAFF.